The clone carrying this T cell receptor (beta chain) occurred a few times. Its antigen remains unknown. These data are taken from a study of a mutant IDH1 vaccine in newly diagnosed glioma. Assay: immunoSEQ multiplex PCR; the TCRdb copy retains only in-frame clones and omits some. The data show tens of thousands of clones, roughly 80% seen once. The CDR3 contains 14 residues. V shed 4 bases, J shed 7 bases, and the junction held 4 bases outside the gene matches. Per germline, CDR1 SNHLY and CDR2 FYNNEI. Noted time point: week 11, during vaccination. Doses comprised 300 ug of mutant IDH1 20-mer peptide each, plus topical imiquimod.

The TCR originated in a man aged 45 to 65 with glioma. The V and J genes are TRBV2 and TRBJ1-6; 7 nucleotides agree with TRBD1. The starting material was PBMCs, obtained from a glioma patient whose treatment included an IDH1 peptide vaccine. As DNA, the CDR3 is TGTGCCAGCAGTGCAACAGGGGCAAATTCACCCCTCCACTTT. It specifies CASSATGANSPLHF.